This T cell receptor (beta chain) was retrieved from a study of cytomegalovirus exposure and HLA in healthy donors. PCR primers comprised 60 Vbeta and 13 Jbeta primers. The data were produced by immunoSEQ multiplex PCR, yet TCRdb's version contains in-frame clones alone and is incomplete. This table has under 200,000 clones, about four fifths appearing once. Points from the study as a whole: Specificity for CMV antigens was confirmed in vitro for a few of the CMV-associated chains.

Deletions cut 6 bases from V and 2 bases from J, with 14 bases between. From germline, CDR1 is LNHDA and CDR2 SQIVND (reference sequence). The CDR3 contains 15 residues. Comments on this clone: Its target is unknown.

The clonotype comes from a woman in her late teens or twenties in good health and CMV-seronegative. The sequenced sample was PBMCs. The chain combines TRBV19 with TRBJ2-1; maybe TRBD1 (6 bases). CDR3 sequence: CASRGGRGTYNEQFF. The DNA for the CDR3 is TGTGCCAGTAGAGGTGGCAGGGGAACCTACAATGAGCAGTTCTTC. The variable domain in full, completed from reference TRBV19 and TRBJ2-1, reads DGGITQSPKYLFRKEGQNVTLSCEQNLNHDAMYWYRQDPGQGLRLIYYSQIVNDFQKGDIAEGYSVSREKKESFPLTVTSAQKNPTAFYLCASRGGRGTYNEQFFGPGTRLTVL.